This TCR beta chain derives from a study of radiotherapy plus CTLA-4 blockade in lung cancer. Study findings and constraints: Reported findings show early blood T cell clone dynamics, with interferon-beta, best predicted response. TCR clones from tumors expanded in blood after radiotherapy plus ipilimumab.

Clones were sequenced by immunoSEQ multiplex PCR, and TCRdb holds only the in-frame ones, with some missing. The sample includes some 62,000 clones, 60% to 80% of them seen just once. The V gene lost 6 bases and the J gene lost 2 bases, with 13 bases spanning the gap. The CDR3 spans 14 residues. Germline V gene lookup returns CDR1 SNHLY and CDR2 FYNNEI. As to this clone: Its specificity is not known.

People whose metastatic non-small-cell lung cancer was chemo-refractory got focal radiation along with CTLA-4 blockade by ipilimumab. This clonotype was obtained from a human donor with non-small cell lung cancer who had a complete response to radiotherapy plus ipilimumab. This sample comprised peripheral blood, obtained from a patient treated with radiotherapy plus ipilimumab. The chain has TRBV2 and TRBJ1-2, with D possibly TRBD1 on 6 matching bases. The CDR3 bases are TGTGCCAGCAGGTTCCGGGACACCAACTATGGCTACACCTTC. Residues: CASRFRDTNYGYTF.